These T cell receptor beta chains were read from a single sample in a study of control samples from healthy donors and cancer patients. Clones were read by immunoSEQ multiplex PCR, and TCRdb kept only the in-frame ones, dropping some. The sample gives about 140,000 clones, 91% of which show up once; approximately 6.8% is in the top ten. Sequencing was carried out using blood. The source is a man younger than 35 in good health. Each CDR3 is given with its conserved first and last residue.

V: TRBV10-1; CDR3: CASTPGGADEAFF
V: TRBV15; CDR3: CATSRDFAAAAGNTIYF
V: TRBV4-1; CDR3: CASSQDQGVYGYTF
V: TRBV28; CDR3: CASTPSYHNEQFF
V: TRBV2; CDR3: CASSDRGRKYSPLHF
V: TRBV9; CDR3: CASTGQGRYGYTF
V: TRBV6-4; CDR3: CASSSETSGGANEQFF
V: TRBV28; CDR3: CASRPGGRDSPLHF
V: TRBV5-6; CDR3: CASSLNRGYEQYF
V: TRBV27; CDR3: CASSDGLAAYNEQFF
V: TRBV11-2; CDR3: CASSLAHIEAFF
V: TRBV27; CDR3: CASSLTGASNQPQHF
V: TRBV6-1; CDR3: CASSDRGYGYTF
V: TRBV10-3; CDR3: CAISDLGGGSRYGANVLTF
V: TRBV5-4; CDR3: CASRPQGTYGYTF
V: TRBV11-1; CDR3: CASSLGNYGYTF
V: TRBV7-9; CDR3: CASSHSTRSYEQYF
V: TRBV9; CDR3: CASSVGQGVWPQHF
V: TRBV7-2; CDR3: CASSPLGSGEETQYF
V: TRBV4-3; CDR3: CASSQDLGAVNTEAFF
V: TRBV4-1; CDR3: CASSQAGDRYGYTF
V: TRBV10-1; CDR3: CASSESAFDGYNEQFF
V: TRBV5-1; CDR3: CASSTGQNTEAFF
V: TRBV19; CDR3: CASIPADRDYGYTF
V: TRBV11-2; CDR3: CASSFVRGPTYEQYF
V: TRBV28; CDR3: CASSLEDRAREKLFF
V: TRBV29-1; CDR3: CSVEDGTTWGYGYTF
V: TRBV12-3/TRBV12-4; CDR3: CASKLWQREAFF
V: TRBV5-1; CDR3: CASSYGLQGAINSPLHF
V: TRBV3-1/TRBV3-2; CDR3: CASSQDPGGGLSRETQYF
V: TRBV24-1; CDR3: CATSVRDRLNEQFF
V: TRBV10-1; CDR3: CASNQTGKQSIEQFF
V: TRBV6-5; CDR3: CASSQQTLGGYTF
V: TRBV6-5; CDR3: CASSSQRTESYEQYF
V: TRBV6-2/TRBV6-3; CDR3: CASSYLGESNQPQHF
V: TRBV6-5; CDR3: CASRREPGAPQYF
V: TRBV19; CDR3: CASSTHFAERNTGELFF
V: TRBV20-1; CDR3: CSARSGIEQYF
V: TRBV30; CDR3: CAWGDLNTEAFF
V: TRBV6-5; CDR3: CASIDRAMAKNIQYF
V: TRBV24-1; CDR3: CATQGTTYNEQFF
V: TRBV27; CDR3: CASSPDRGNGYTF
V: TRBV15; CDR3: CATSRGEGPAGNTIYF
V: TRBV7-2; CDR3: CASRRVTGEGYTF
V: TRBV19; CDR3: CASSILNTIYF
V: TRBV5-1; CDR3: CASTPGGQGAIGTQYF
V: TRBV20-1; CDR3: CSARGVDYVF
V: TRBV28; CDR3: CASSLDSRRGASNQPQHF
V: TRBV19; CDR3: CASSIPRDRGLGSNQPQHF
V: TRBV5-1; CDR3: CASSLVGGNEQFF